This T cell receptor beta chain was documented in a study of shared clonotypes between healthy human individuals (dated by TCRdb to the early 2020s). Regarding the research as a whole: The cohort comprised a couple of women and three men aged 18 to 49 years. Different laboratories and diverse techniques were used to prepare libraries and sequence TCR repertoires, to increase sequencing depth and limit assay-specific biases. Each donor's leukapheresis produced roughly between roughly 0.94 and 9.5 billion PBMCs. For each donor, CD4 naive and CD4 memory were each given three plates, CD8 naive was given two plates, and CD8 memory was given one plate. To estimate repertoire size and how much clonotype sharing occurs between individuals, the study deeply sequenced the blood TCR repertoires of five healthy adults.

Points on this clone: Its antigen has not been determined. No clone much larger than this one lies a single base away; base qualities are absent.

TCR CDR3 regions were amplified from genomic DNA by multiplex PCR using the deep immunoSEQ assay. For each cell subset, the extracted genomic DNA was distributed evenly across all wells of several immunoSEQ 96-well plates, and each plate served as one replicate. For sorted subsets, each replicate PCR was loaded with approximately 190 ng genomic DNA, equivalent to 30,000 or so T cell genomes. The purified libraries were quantified using a Qubit 3.0 fluorometer, sized with a Bioanalyzer 2100, and then quantified again using the KAPA Library Quantification kit. A separate single-read 150-cycle Illumina NextSeq 550 flow cell was used to sequence each immunoSEQ 96-well plate. Concerning the study's data processing: The immunoSEQ output contained only junctional sequences without quality scores, so filtering could not match that applied to full-length reads. Sequences were annotated with PyIR, a Python wrapper for IgBLAST v1.9, and V/J genes and CDR3 were assigned using IMGT germline references. Reads were removed for weak V/J assignments (E-value above 1e-6), missing CDR3, stop codons, out-of-frame junctions, or ambiguous translated residues. A V3J clonotype was defined by an identical inferred V gene, J gene, and CDR3 amino acid sequence. To compute the percentage overlap between repertoires, the number of shared unique clonotypes was divided by the size of the smaller repertoire. Richness of each repertoire was evaluated using RTK rarefaction, the Chao1 estimator, and Recon v2.1 estimates of unobserved clonotypes. OLGA was used to compute generation probabilities for all TCRbeta clonotypes that the gDNA method yielded from a few donors. Entries here come from immuneACCESS through TCRdb and include only in-frame sequences with V and J called. Some clones fail to appear in such tables; in the studies checked, an unresolved V gene covers under half of the shortfall, and the cause of the remainder is unknown. The DNA gave D and trimming, while V, J and clone size come from that table. In all, the sample holds more than 1.2 million clones, and approximately 98.5% of those were seen once. The ten largest clones take up about 0.4% of the sample.

Healthy HIV-negative adults with no recently reported acute infections or vaccinations were included as donors. Every donor was a Caucasian adult living in Nashville, Tennessee, USA. CD4+ T cells were enriched by magnetic negative selection, after which naive cells were positively selected on CD45RA and the negative fraction was taken as the memory subset. Blood was collected by leukapheresis, and PBMCs were isolated by Ficoll-Histopaque density gradient centrifugation and then cryopreserved in liquid nitrogen vapor phase. Analytical flow cytometry was used to check the purity and quantity of each magnetically sorted T cell population. From each sorted fraction, genomic DNA was isolated and quantified by UV absorbance on a Nanodrop 2000c. Broad study findings and their caveats: Naive subsets generally had larger estimated clonotype richness than memory subsets. Incomplete sequencing was indicated by rarefaction of sorted-subset datasets, despite the large sequencing depth. Because the study included only a small number of donors, the genetic and exposure-history diversity represented was limited. Sharing across a handful of donors was observed for around 5% of naive CD4, 3% to 3.5% of naive CD8, around 2.5% of memory CD4, and around 0.44% of memory CD8 clonotypes. Higher generation probabilities were observed for clonotypes shared by all four sorted-subset donors than for non-shared clonotypes. Sampling was restricted to blood, and TCR repertoires in tissue are likely to differ from TCR repertoires in blood. Pairwise subsampling indicated that sequencing depth was expected to affect the degree of clonotype sharing among donors.

The CDR3, from cysteine to phenylalanine, totals 14 residues. Only the CDR3 DNA stays, 42 bases, in frame from base 1. From V the trimming removes 5 bases and from J it removes 4 bases, while the gene matches leave 7 bases of the junction unaccounted for. For CDR1 and CDR2, the germline V gene lists SGHRS and YFSETQ. The sample was naive CD4+ T cells sorted from blood. Read against the paper, the sample's cell subset or site label means: CD45RA+ positively selected. This chain is built from TRBV5-1 and TRBJ2-7; a stretch of 9 junction bases matches TRBD2. The receptor comes from a man aged 30 to 39 in good health. The CDR3 reads CASRAGGSWYEQYF. At the DNA level, the sequence is TGCGCCAGCAGGGCGGGAGGGAGTTGGTACGAGCAGTACTTC.